The entry below gives a single T cell receptor beta chain sequence along with its context. The germline V gene encodes CDR1 LGHNA and CDR2 YNFKEQ. V dropped 4 bases and J dropped 7; count of bases not matched to a gene: 14. The CDR3 covers 16 residues. This entry belongs to a study of T cells in localized non-small cell lung cancer. The protocol was immunoSEQ multiplex PCR, while the TCRdb copy is restricted to in-frame clones and leaves out a portion. The repertoire consists of 19,000 or so clones, with roughly 90% occurring once and the leading ten covering almost 30%. The sequence was collected from a male donor at least 60 years old with stage II lung adenocarcinoma. The chain carries TRBV4-2 and TRBJ2-7; 9 bases are shared with TRBD2. Sequenced here: peripheral blood mononuclear cells, sampled before any cancer treatment. CDR3 bases: TGTGCCAGCAGCCCATCGGACCAGCGGGAGGTCGGTGAGCAGTACTTC. This encodes CASSPSDQREVGEQYF.